This TCR beta chain emerged from a study of blood T cell repertoires in COVID-19. Study details: The cDNA or gDNA used as material had been derived from T cells, B-cell-depleted T cells, or PBMCs.

V lost 4 bases and J lost 2, with 11 bases in between. This CDR3 is built from 14 residues. Looked up from germline, CDR1 is LGHNT and CDR2 is FRNRAP. In the original processing: Quantification of nucleated cells was approximated via reference gene primer amplification. Sequencing used immunoSEQ multiplex PCR; TCRdb keeps in-frame clones, though not all of them. The D gene and trimming were derived from the DNA, and the V and J assignments and clone size from that table. The table has 200,000 to 250,000 clones, 70% to 90% seen once; the top ten hold over 3%. The sequencing sample was made of peripheral blood. The chain recombines TRBV12-5 with TRBJ1-1; TRBD1 is a possible D gene (6 bases). This clonotype was sampled from a woman aged 25 to 39 who had recovered from COVID-19. In nucleotides, the CDR3 is TGTGCTAGTGGTTCTGGACAGCCTAACACTGAAGCTTTCTTT. Protein: CASGSGQPNTEAFF.